This is a list of T cell receptor beta chains from one sample in a study of T cell responses to AZD1222 COVID-19 vaccine. The repertoire was sequenced with immunoSEQ multiplex PCR; TCRdb's copy has only in-frame clones and lacks some. The repertoire has 95,000 to 150,000 clones, over 75% of them found once; the top ten carry roughly 1.1%. Sequences were derived from peripheral blood, sampled on day 0 of AZD1222 vaccination. All receptors come from an adult in good health. CDR3s include the opening cysteine and the closing phenylalanine or tryptophan. A D gene is named only where the DNA matches it firmly. The size of a clone is reported for some rows only, either as once, few or many, or as a class for expanded clones.

j_call v_call d_call clone_size cdr3_nt cdr3_aa
TRBJ2-3 TRBV11-2 . . TGTGCCAGCAGCTGGGTCTGGGGGGCAAGCACAGATACGCAGTATTTT CASSWVWGASTDTQYF
TRBJ1-5 TRBV27 . few TGTGCCAGCAGTCCGCCGGGAGCCCGGAATCAGCCCCAGCATTTT CASSPPGARNQPQHF
TRBJ2-3 TRBV6-5 TRBD2 . TGTGCCAGCACCAGACTAGCGGGGGGATCAGATACGCAGTATTTT CASTRLAGGSDTQYF
TRBJ1-4 TRBV7-9 . . TGTGCCAGCAGCCACTACACCGAGACTAATGAAAAACTGTTTTTT CASSHYTETNEKLFF
TRBJ1-4 TRBV6-1 . many TGTGCCAGCAGTGAATGGGGTGGGACCGCTGAAAAACTGTTTTTT CASSEWGGTAEKLFF
TRBJ1-1 TRBV21-1 . . TGTGCCAGCAGGGCTCGGGGAGAGGGGGTCGGTGAAGCTTTCTTT CASRARGEGVGEAFF
TRBJ2-7 TRBV20-1 . . TGCAGTGCCTGGACTTACGAGCAGTACTTC CSAWTYEQYF
TRBJ1-2 TRBV28 . . TGTGCCAGCGGGGTCTTTAAACAGCCCTATGGCTACACCTTC CASGVFKQPYGYTF
TRBJ2-1 TRBV5-6 . . TGTGCCAGCAGCCACGCCAATCGTGAGCCCGCGGATGAGCAGTTCTTC CASSHANREPADEQFF
TRBJ2-5 TRBV5-1 TRBD1 . TGCGCCAGCAGCTTACAGGGGGTCGGGGAGACCCAGTACTTC CASSLQGVGETQYF
TRBJ2-1 TRBV10-3 . . TGTGCCATCAGTGAGGGGGGCTTCAATGAGCAGTTCTTC CAISEGGFNEQFF
TRBJ2-1 TRBV25-1 . . TGTGCCAGCAGTGTCCTAGGGAGGAATGAGCAGTTCTTC CASSVLGRNEQFF
TRBJ1-4 TRBV9 TRBD1 . TGTGCCAGCAGCGCCGGGACAGGGGGGGGAAAACTGTTTTTT CASSAGTGGGKLFF
TRBJ1-3 TRBV30 . . TGTGCCTGGAGTGTTTTGGGCGGCGGAAACACCATATATTTT CAWSVLGGGNTIYF
TRBJ2-5 TRBV6-4 . . TGTGCCAGCAGTGAGAGGGGCTGCCCGGAGACCCAGTACTTC CASSERGCPETQYF